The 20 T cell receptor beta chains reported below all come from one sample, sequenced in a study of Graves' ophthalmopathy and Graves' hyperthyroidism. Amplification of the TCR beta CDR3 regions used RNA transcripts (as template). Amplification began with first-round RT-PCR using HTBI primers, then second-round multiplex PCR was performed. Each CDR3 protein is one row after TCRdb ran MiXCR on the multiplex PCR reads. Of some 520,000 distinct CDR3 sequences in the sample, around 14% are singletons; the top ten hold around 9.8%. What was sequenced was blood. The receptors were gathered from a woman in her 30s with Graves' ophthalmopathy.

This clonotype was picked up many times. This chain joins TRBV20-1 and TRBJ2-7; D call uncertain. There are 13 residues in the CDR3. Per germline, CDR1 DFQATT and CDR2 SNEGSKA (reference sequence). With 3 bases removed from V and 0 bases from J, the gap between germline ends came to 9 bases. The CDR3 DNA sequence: TGCAGTGCTAGTACCTTTCTCTCCTACGAGCAGTACTTC. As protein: CSASTFLSYEQYF.

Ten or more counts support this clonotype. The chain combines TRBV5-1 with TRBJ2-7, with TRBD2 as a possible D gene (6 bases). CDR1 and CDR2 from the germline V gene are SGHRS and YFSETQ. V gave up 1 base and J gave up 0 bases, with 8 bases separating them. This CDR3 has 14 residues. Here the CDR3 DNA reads TGCGCCAGCAGCTTGAGGGGACTCTCCTACGAGCAGTACTTC. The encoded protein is CASSLRGLSYEQYF. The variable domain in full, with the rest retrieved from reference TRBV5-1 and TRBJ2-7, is KAGVTQTPRYLIKTRGQQVTLSCSPISGHRSVSWYQQTPGQGLQFLFEYFSETQRNKGNFPGRFSGRQFSNSRSEMNVSTLELGDSALYLCASSLRGLSYEQYFGPGTRLTVT.

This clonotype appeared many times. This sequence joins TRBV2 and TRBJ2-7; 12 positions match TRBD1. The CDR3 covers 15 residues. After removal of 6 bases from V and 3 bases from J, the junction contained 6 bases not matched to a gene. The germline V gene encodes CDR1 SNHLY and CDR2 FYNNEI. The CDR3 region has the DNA TGTGCCAGCAGAGCCGGGACAGGGGGCATCTACGAGCAGTACTTC. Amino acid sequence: CASRAGTGGIYEQYF.

The CDR3, as DNA: TGTGCCAGCAAGCCAGGGGGCGCGGGGAACACTGAAGCTTTCTTT. It codes for CASKPGGAGNTEAFF. V usage is TRBV6-1 and J usage is TRBJ1-1; TRBD1 aligns across 8 bases. The CDR3 has 15 amino acids. Germline V gives CDR1 MNHNS, CDR2 SASEGT. V trimming: 7 bases; J trimming: 1 base; junction bases outside the gene matches: 8.

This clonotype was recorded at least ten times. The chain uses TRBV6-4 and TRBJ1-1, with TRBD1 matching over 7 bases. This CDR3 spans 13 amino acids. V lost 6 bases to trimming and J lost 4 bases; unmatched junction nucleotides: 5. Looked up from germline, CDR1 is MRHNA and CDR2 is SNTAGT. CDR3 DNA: TGTGCCAGCAGGACGACAGGGAGCACTGAAGCTTTCTTT. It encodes CASRTTGSTEAFF.

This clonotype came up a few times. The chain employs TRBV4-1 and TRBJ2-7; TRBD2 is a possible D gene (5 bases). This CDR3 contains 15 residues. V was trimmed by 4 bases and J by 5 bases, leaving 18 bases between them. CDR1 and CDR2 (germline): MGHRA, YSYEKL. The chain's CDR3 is CASSPTDLGADEQYF. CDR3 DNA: TGCGCCAGCAGCCCCACCGACCTCGGAGCGGACGAGCAGTACTTC.

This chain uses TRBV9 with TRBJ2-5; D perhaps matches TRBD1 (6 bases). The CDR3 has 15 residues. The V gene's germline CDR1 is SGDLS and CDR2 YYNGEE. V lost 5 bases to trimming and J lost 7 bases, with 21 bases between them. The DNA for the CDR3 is TGTGCCAGCAGTGGTGCGGACAGAGCCTCCGGGACCCAGTACTTC. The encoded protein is CASSGADRASGTQYF.

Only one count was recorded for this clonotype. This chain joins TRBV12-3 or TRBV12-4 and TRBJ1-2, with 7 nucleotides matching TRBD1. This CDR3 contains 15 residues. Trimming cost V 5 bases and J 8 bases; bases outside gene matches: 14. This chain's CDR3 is CASSTIRQGLFGYTF. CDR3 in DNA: TGTGCCAGCAGTACAATACGACAGGGCCTCTTCGGCTACACCTTC.

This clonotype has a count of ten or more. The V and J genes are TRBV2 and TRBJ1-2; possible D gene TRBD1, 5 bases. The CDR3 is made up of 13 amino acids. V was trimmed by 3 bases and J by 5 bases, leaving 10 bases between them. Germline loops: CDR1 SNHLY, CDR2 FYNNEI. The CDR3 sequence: CASSELGGYGYTF. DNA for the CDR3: TGTGCCAGCAGTGAGCTTGGGGGATATGGCTACACCTTC.

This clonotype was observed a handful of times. The CDR3, as DNA: TGTGCCAGCAGCTTTAGAAGGGAGGAAACTGGCTACACCTTC. It is translated as CASSFRREETGYTF. V gene TRBV11-2 combines with J gene TRBJ1-2, with unresolved D. Trimming stripped 3 bases from V and 7 bases from J, with 15 bases between. The CDR3 has 14 residues. CDR1 is SGHAT and CDR2 is FQNNGV in the germline V gene.

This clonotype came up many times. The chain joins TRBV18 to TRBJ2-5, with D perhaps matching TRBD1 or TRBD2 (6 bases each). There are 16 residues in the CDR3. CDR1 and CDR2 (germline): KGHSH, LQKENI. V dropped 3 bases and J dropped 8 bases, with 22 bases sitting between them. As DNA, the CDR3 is TGTGCCAGCTCACCCGAGGACCGACTCGACGGGGGCACCCAGTACTTC. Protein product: CASSPEDRLDGGTQYF.

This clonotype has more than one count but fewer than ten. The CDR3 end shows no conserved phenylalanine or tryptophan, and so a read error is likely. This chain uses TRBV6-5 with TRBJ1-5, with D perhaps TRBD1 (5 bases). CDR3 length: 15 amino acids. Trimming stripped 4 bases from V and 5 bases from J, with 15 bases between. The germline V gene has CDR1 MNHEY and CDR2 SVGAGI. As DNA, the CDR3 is TGTGCCAGCAGTTCCTCCGGGATCAGGGATCAGCCCCAGCATGTT. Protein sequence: CASSSSGIRDQPQHV.

CDR3 sequence (DNA): TGCGCCAGCAGTGAGTCGGGCAGCGGATCCTCTGGTGACGAGCAGTACTTC. Its protein product is CASSESGSGSSGDEQYF. The chain combines TRBV10-2 with TRBJ2-7; possible D gene TRBD2, 5 bases. From germline, CDR1 is WSHSY and CDR2 SAAADI. This CDR3 spans 17 amino acids. V lost 0 bases and J lost 5, with 20 bases in between.

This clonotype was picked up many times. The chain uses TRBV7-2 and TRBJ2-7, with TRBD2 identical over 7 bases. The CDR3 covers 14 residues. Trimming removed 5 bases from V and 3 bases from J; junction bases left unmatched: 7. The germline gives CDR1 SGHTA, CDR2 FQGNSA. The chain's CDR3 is CASSAGGFDYEQYF. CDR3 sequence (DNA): TGTGCCAGCAGCGCCGGGGGGTTCGACTACGAGCAGTACTTC.

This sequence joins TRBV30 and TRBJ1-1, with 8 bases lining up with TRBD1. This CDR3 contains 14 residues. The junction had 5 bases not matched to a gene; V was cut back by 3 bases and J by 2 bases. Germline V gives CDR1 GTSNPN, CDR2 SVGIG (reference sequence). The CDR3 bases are TGTGCCTGGAGCACCGGGACAGGAAACACTGAAGCTTTCTTT. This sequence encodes CAWSTGTGNTEAFF.

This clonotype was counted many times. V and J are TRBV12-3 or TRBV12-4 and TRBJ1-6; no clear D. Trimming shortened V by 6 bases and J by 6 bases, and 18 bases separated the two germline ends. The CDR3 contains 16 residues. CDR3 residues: CASSRNSPVTNSPLHF. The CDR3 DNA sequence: TGTGCCAGCAGCCGAAACTCCCCTGTCACTAATTCACCCCTCCACTTT.

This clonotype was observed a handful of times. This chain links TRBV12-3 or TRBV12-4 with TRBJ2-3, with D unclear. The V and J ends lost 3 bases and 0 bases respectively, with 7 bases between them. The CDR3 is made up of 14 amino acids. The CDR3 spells CASSFLHSTDTQYF. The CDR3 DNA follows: TGTGCCAGCAGTTTTTTACACAGCACAGATACGCAGTATTTT.

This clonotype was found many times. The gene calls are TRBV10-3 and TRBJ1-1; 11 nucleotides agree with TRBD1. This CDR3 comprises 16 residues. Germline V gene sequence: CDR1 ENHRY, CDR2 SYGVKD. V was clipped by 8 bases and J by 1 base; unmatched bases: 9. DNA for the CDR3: TGTGCCATCCAACCGGGACAGGGGGTAGGGAACACTGAAGCTTTCTTT. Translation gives CAIQPGQGVGNTEAFF.

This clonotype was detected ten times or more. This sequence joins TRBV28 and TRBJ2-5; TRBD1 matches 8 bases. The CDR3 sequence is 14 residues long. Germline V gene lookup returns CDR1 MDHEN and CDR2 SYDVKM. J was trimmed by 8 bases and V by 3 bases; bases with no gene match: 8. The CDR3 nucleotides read TGTGCCAGCAGTTTTCCAGACAGGGGAGAAACCCAGTACTTC. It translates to CASSFPDRGETQYF.

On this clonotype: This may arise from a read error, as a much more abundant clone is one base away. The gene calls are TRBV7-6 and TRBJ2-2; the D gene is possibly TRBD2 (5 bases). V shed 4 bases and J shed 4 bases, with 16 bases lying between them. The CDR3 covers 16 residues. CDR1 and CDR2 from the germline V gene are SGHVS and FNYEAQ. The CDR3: CASSSPTWAGTGELFF. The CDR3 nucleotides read TGTGCCAGCAGCTCGCCGACGTGGGCGGGCACCGGGGAGCTGTTTTTT. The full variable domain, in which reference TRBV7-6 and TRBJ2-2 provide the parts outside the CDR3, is GAGVSQSPRYKVTKRGQDVALRCDPISGHVSLYWYRQALGQGPEFLTYFNYEAQQDKSGLPNDRFSAERPEGSISTLTIQRTEQRDSAMYRCASSSPTWAGTGELFFGEGSRLTVL.